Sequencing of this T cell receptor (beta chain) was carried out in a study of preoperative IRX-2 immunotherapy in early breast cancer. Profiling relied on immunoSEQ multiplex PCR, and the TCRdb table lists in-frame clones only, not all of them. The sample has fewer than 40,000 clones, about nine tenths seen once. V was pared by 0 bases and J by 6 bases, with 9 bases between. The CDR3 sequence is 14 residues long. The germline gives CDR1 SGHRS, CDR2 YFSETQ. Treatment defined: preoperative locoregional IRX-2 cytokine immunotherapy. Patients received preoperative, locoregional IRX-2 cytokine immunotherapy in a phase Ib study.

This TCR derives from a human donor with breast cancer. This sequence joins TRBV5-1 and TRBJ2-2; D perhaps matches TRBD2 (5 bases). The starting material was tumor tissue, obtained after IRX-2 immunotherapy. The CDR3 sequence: CASSLDREAGELFF. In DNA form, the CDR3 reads TGCGCCAGCAGCTTGGATCGGGAAGCCGGGGAGCTGTTTTTT. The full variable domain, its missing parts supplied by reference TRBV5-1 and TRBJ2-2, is KAGVTQTPRYLIKTRGQQVTLSCSPISGHRSVSWYQQTPGQGLQFLFEYFSETQRNKGNFPGRFSGRQFSNSRSEMNVSTLELGDSALYLCASSLDREAGELFFGEGSRLTVL.